This paragraph covers one T cell receptor beta chain sequence. Authors' analysis steps: Reference gene primer amplification yielded estimated nucleated cell counts. The method was immunoSEQ multiplex PCR; TCRdb's version includes in-frame clones alone and lacks a portion of them. V, J and clone size derive from that table, while D and trimming were established from the DNA sequence. This table holds 100,000 to 120,000 clones, 88% found once. The source of the sample is a study of blood T cell repertoires in COVID-19. Study context: Acute-phase and convalescent COVID-19 samples originated in the United States, Italy and Spain. T cells, B-cell-depleted T cells, or PBMCs supplied cDNA or gDNA.

The sequencing sample was made of peripheral blood. The TCR was taken from a human donor in a cohort sampled during active COVID-19.

The CDR3 DNA reads TGTGCCAGCAGCGCACGGGACTCCTATGGCTACACCTTC. This gives the protein CASSARDSYGYTF. The rearrangement joins TRBV7-9 to TRBJ1-2, with D perhaps TRBD1 (5 bases). There are 13 residues in the CDR3. The germline V and J ends were trimmed by 5 bases and 4 bases, with 11 bases remaining between them. CDR1 is SEHNR and CDR2 is FQNEAQ in the germline V gene (reference sequence).